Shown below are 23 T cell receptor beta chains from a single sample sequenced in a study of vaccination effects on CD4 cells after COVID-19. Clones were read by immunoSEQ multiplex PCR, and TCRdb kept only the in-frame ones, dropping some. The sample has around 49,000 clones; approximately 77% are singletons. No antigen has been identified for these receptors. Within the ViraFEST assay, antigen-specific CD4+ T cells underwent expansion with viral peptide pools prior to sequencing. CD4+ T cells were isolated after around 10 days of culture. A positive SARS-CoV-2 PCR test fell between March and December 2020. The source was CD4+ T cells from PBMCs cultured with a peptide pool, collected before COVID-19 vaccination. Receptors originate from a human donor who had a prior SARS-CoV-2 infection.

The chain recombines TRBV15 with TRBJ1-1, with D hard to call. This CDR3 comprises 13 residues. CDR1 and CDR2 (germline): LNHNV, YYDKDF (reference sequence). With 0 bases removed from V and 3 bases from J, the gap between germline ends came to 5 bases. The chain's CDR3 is CATSRDSDTEAFF. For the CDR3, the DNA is TGTGCCACCAGCAGAGATAGCGACACTGAAGCTTTCTTT. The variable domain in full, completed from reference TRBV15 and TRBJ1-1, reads DAMVIQNPRYQVTQFGKPVTLSCSQTLNHNVMYWYQQKSSQAPKLLFHYYDKDFNNEADTPDNFQSRRPNTSFCFLDIRSPGLGDTAMYLCATSRDSDTEAFFGQGTRLTVV.

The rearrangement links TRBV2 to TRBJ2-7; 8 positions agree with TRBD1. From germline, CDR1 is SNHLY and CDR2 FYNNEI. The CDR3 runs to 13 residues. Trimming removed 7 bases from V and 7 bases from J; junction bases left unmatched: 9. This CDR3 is CASTMDRVREQYF. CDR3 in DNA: TGTGCCAGCACCATGGACAGGGTGAGGGAGCAGTACTTC.

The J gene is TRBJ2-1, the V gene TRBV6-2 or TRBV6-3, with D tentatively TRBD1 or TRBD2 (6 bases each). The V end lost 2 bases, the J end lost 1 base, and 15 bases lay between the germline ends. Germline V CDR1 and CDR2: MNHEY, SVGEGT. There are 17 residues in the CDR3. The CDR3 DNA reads TGTGCCAGCAGTTACCGAAGCGAGGGGGGATCCTACAATGAGCAGTTCTTC. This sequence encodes CASSYRSEGGSYNEQFF.

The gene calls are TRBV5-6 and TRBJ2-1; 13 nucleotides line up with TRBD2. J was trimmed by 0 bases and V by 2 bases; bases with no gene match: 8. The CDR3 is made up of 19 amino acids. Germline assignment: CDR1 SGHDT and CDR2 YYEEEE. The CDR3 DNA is TGTGCCAGCAGCTTCTTGACTAGCGGGGGGTCCCTCTCCTACAATGAGCAGTTCTTC. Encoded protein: CASSFLTSGGSLSYNEQFF. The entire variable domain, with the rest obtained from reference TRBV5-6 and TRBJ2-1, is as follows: DAGVTQSPTHLIKTRGQQVTLRCSPKSGHDTVSWYQQALGQGPQFIFQYYEEEERQRGNFPDRFSGHQFPNYSSELNVNALLLGDSALYLCASSFLTSGGSLSYNEQFFGPGTRLTVL.

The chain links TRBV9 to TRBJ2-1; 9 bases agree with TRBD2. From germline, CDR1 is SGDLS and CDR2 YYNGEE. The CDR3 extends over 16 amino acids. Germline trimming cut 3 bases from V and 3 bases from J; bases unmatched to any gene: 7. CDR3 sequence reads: CASSAVAGAIYNEQFF. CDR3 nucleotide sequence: TGTGCCAGCAGCGCTGTAGCGGGAGCAATCTACAATGAGCAGTTCTTC.

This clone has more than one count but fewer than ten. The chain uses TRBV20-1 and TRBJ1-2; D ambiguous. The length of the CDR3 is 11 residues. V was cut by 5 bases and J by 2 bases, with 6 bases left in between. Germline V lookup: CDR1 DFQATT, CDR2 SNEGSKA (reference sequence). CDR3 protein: CSARINYGYTF. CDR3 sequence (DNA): TGCAGTGCTCGGATAAACTATGGCTACACCTTC.

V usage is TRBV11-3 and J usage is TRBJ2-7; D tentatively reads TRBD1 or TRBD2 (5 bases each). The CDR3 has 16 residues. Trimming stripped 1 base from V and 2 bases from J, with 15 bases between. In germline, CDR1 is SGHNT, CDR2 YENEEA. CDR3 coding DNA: TGTGCCAGCAGCTTAGGGCCGGGACGGTCCCCCTACGAGCAGTACTTC. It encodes CASSLGPGRSPYEQYF.

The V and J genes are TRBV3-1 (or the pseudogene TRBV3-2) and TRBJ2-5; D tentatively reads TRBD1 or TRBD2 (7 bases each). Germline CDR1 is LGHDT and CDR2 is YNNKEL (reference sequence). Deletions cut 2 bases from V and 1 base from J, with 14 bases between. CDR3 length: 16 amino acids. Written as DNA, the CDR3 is TGTGCCAGCAGCCAAAACAGGGGAGGGGGCCAAGAGACCCAGTACTTC. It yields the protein CASSQNRGGGQETQYF.

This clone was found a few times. CDR3 in amino acids: CASSRMGSGEQYF. The CDR3 DNA reads TGTGCCAGCAGCCGGATGGGATCTGGAGAGCAGTACTTC. This chain connects TRBV4-2 to TRBJ2-7; D not certain. V lost 4 bases, J lost 7 bases, and 14 bases lay in between. CDR1 LGHNA and CDR2 YNFKEQ come from the germline V gene. The CDR3 runs 13 residues.

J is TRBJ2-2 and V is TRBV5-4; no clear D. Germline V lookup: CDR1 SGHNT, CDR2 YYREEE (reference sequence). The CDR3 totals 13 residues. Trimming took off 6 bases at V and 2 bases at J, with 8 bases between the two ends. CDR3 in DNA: TGTGCCAGCACGGAGCGTAACACCGGGGAGCTGTTTTTT. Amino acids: CASTERNTGELFF. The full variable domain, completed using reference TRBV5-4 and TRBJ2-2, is ETGVTQSPTHLIKTRGQQVTLRCSSQSGHNTVSWYQQALGQGPQFIFQYYREEENGRGNFPPRFSGLQFPNYSSELNVNALELDDSALYLCASTERNTGELFFGEGSRLTVL.

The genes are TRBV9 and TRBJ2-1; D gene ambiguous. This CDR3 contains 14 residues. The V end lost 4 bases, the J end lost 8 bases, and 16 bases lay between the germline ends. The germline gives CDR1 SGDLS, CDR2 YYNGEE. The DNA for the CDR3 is TGTGCCAGCAGCAAACGGACCCAAGACGATGAGCAGTTCTTC. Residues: CASSKRTQDDEQFF.

The CDR3 DNA reads TGTGCCAGCAGCTTAGGCTTCCCAGGGGGAGGAAACACCATATATTTT. Protein sequence: CASSLGFPGGGNTIYF. The gene calls are TRBV7-2 and TRBJ1-3; 7 nucleotides agree with TRBD1. The CDR3 is 16 amino acids. Per germline, CDR1 SGHTA and CDR2 FQGNSA. The V segment lost 1 base and the J segment 4 bases; nucleotides outside the gene matches: 7.

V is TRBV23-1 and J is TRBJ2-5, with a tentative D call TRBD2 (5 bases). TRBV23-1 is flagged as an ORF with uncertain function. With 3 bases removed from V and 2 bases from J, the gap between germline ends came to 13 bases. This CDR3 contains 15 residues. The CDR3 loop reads CASSQDSLRQETQYF. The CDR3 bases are TGCGCCAGCAGTCAGGACTCCCTGAGGCAAGAGACCCAGTACTTC.

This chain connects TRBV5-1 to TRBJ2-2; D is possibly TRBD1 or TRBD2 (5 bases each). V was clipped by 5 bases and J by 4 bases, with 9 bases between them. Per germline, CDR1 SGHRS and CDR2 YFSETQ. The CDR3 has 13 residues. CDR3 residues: CASRRDPTGELFF. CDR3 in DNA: TGCGCCAGCAGGAGGGACCCCACCGGGGAGCTGTTTTTT.

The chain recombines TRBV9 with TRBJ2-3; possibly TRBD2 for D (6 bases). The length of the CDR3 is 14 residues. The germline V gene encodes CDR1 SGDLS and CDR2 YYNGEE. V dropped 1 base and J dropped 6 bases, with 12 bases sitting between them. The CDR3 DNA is TGTGCCAGCAGCGTAATAGCTAGCGTCGATACGCAGTATTTT. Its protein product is CASSVIASVDTQYF.

CDR3 amino acids: CASSLMGGAVYEQYF. The CDR3 nucleotides read TGTGCCAGCAGCTTAATGGGGGGGGCCGTTTACGAGCAGTACTTC. The rearrangement links TRBV7-3 to TRBJ2-7, with D maybe TRBD2 (7 bases). Germline lookup yields CDR1 SGHTA and CDR2 FQGTGA. The germline V and J ends were trimmed by 1 base and 4 bases, with 14 bases remaining between them. The CDR3 loop spans 15 amino acids.

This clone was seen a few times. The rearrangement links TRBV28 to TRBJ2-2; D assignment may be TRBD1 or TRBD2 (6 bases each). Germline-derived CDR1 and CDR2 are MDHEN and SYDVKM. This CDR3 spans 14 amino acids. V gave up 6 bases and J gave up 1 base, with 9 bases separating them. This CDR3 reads CASRGGGNTGELFF. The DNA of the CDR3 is TGTGCCAGCAGGGGGGGCGGGAACACCGGGGAGCTGTTTTTT.

The CDR3 reads CASSDDGGHHEQYF. The DNA for the CDR3 is TGTGCCAGCAGCGACGATGGAGGGCATCATGAGCAGTACTTC. The chain is built from TRBV7-9 and TRBJ2-7; D possibly corresponds to TRBD2 (6 bases). This CDR3 contains 14 residues. Germline lookup yields CDR1 SEHNR and CDR2 FQNEAQ (reference sequence). The V end was cut by 5 bases, the J end by 7 bases, with 18 bases between.

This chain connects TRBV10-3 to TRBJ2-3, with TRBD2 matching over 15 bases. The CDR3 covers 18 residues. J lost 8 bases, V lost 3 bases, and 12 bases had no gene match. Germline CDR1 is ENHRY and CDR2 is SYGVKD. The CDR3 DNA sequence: TGTGCCATCAGTGACTCCCGGGGACTAGCGGGGGGCTTTGGTACGCAGTATTTT. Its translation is CAISDSRGLAGGFGTQYF.

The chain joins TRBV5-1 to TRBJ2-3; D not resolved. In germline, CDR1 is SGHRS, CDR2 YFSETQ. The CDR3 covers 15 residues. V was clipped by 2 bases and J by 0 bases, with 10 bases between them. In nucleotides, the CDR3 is TGCGCCAGCAGCTTCAGTCCGACTAGCACAGATACGCAGTATTTT. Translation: CASSFSPTSTDTQYF.

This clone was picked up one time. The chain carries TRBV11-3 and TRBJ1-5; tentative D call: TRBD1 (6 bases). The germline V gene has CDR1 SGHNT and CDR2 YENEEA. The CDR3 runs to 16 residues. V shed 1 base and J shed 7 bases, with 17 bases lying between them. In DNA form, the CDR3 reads TGTGCCAGCAGCTTAGTCGGCGCAGGGGTAAAGCAGCCCCAGCATTTT. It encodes CASSLVGAGVKQPQHF.

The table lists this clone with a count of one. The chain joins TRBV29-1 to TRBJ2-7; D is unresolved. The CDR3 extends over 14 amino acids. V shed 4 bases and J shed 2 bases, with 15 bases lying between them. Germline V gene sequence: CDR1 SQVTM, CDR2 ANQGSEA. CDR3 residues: CSVVSGFNTYEQYF. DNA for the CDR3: TGCAGCGTTGTGTCCGGGTTCAACACCTACGAGCAGTACTTC.

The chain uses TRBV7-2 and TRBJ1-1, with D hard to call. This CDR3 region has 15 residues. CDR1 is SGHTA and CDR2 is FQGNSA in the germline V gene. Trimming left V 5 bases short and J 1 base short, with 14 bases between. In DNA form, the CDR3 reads TGTGCCAGCAGCCAGCAGGAGGGAGGGAACACTGAAGCTTTCTTT. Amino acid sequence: CASSQQEGGNTEAFF.